The next 30 T cell receptor beta chains were all read from a single sample in a study of T cell repertoires in cytomegalovirus infection. These receptors are not linked to any known antigen. TCRdb reprocessed the reads with MiXCR, giving one entry per CDR3 protein. Here the sample spans 700,000 to 850,000 distinct CDR3 sequences, less than 35% being singletons. The sample here was cultured CD8+ T cells from PBMCs, taken from culture after CMV antigen stimulation. These receptor sequences come from a human donor in good health (CMV status not recorded). Some clones in this sample may be carry-over from other donors' samples.

The V and J genes are TRBV10-3 and TRBJ1-5; 8 bases map to TRBD1. Germline V CDR1 and CDR2: ENHRY, SYGVKD. The CDR3 spans 16 residues. Trimming cost V 6 bases and J 3 bases; bases outside gene matches: 10. DNA of the CDR3: TGTGCCATCAGCGCAGGCACACAGGGGGTCAATCAGCCCCAGCATTTT. This gives the protein CAISAGTQGVNQPQHF.

This clonotype has a count of ten or more. The genes are TRBV7-2 and TRBJ2-1; D might be TRBD1 (6 bases). Trimming pared 3 bases from V and 6 bases from J, leaving 18 bases between. Per germline, CDR1 SGHTA and CDR2 FQGNSA. This CDR3 is 16 amino acids long. The CDR3 nucleotides are TGTGCCAGCAGCTTGACGGGACAACTAGGGGTCAATGAGCAGTTCTTC. Translated: CASSLTGQLGVNEQFF.

This clonotype was counted at least ten times. This sequence joins TRBV20-1 and TRBJ1-4; D might be TRBD1 (5 bases). Deletions cut 2 bases from V and 8 bases from J, with 21 bases between. The CDR3 contains 16 residues. CDR1 is DFQATT, CDR2 SNEGSKA, per germline (reference sequence). The CDR3 nucleotides read TGCAGTGCTAGAAATAGGTGGAGACAGAAAAGAGAAAAACTGTTTTTT. Its translation: CSARNRWRQKREKLFF.

On this clonotype itself: Since a much larger clone is just one base distant, this may be a read error. The rearrangement uses TRBV7-9 and TRBJ2-2, with D possibly TRBD1 on 5 matching bases. The length of the CDR3 is 15 residues. Germline V gene data show CDR1 as SEHNR and CDR2 as FQNEAQ (reference sequence). The CDR3 spells CVSSTPGFRTGELFF. The CDR3 nucleotides are TGTGTCAGCAGCACACCAGGGTTTCGCACCGGGGAGCTGTTTTTT.

This clonotype has only a few counts. The CDR3 spells CATSRGEWSSYEQYF. The CDR3 region has the DNA TGTGCCACCAGCAGAGGAGAGTGGAGCTCCTACGAGCAGTACTTC. The chain employs TRBV15 and TRBJ2-7, with no clear D. CDR1 LNHNV and CDR2 YYDKDF come from the germline V gene (reference sequence). Trimming removed 1 base at V and 0 bases at J, with 10 bases between. The CDR3 extends over 15 amino acids.

This clonotype came up a few times. The chain has TRBV12-3 or TRBV12-4 and TRBJ1-1; no clear D. The CDR3 extends over 14 amino acids. The germline V and J ends were trimmed by 3 bases and 8 bases, with 16 bases remaining between them. CDR3 amino acids: CASSFARLNAEAFF. The CDR3 DNA reads TGTGCCAGCAGTTTTGCCAGGCTCAACGCAGAAGCTTTCTTT.

This rearrangement joins TRBV10-1 to TRBJ1-4; 7 bases line up with TRBD1. The CDR3 is 15 amino acids. Trimming cost V 10 bases and J 5 bases; bases outside gene matches: 13. CDR1 WNHNN and CDR2 SYGVQD come from the germline V gene (reference sequence). The CDR3 DNA reads as TGCGCCATCCGTACCGAGGGGGCCCTAAATGAAAAACTGTTTTTT. Residues: CAIRTEGALNEKLFF.

Many counts were recorded for this clonotype. This chain connects TRBV7-3 to TRBJ2-3; 7 bases are shared with TRBD1. CDR3 size: 21 residues. The ends lost 1 base at V and 2 bases at J; junction bases unmatched: 21. CDR1 and CDR2 from the germline V gene are SGHTA and FQGTGA. As DNA, the CDR3 is TGTGCCAGCAGCTTAATCCATCGGGTAATTAGGGGGCCTCGGGACACAGATACGCAGTATTTT. Its protein product is CASSLIHRVIRGPRDTDTQYF.

This clonotype showed up many times. The gene calls are TRBV7-6 and TRBJ2-3; 13 positions agree with TRBD2. Per the germline V gene, CDR1 is SGHVS and CDR2 is FNYEAQ. The CDR3 has 19 amino acids. V shed 4 bases, J shed 5 bases, and the junction held 15 bases outside the gene matches. The CDR3 DNA is TGTGCCAGCAGCTCCCCCCGACTCCCGGGACTAGCGGGGAAAGATACGCAGTATTTT. This gives the protein CASSSPRLPGLAGKDTQYF.

This clonotype came up many times. V gene TRBV6-6 combines with J gene TRBJ2-7; 9 bases fit TRBD1. The germline V gene has CDR1 MNHNY and CDR2 SVGAGI (reference sequence). The CDR3 spans 15 residues. With V trimmed by 7 bases and J by 6 bases, 13 bases remained unmatched. CDR3 nucleotide sequence: TGTGCCAGCACCTTTCGCGGGACAGGGTTTAGCGAGCAGTACGTC. It specifies CASTFRGTGFSEQYV.

The CDR3 protein is CASSIALAPYNEQFF. In nucleotides, the CDR3 is TGTGCCAGTAGTATTGCGTTAGCTCCCTACAATGAGCAGTTCTTC. The rearrangement uses TRBV19 and TRBJ2-1, with D uncertain. Trimming shortened V by 3 bases and J by 2 bases, and 11 bases separated the two germline ends. The CDR3 totals 15 residues. The germline V gene has CDR1 LNHDA and CDR2 SQIVND (reference sequence).

This clonotype has only one observation. The V gene is TRBV14, the J gene TRBJ1-6; D call uncertain. The CDR3 totals 14 residues. V dropped 0 bases and J dropped 6 bases, with 6 bases sitting between them. Germline-derived CDR1 and CDR2 are SGHDN and FVKESK. CDR3 sequence (DNA): TGTGCCAGCAGCCAAGATGGACTTAATTCACCCCTCCACTTT. This gives the protein CASSQDGLNSPLHF.

The rearrangement uses TRBV2 and TRBJ2-5, with a possible D match to TRBD2 (7 bases). Germline values: CDR1 SNHLY, CDR2 FYNNEI. Trimming removed 8 bases from V and 4 bases from J, with 23 bases in between. The CDR3 spans 16 residues. The DNA for the CDR3 is TGTGCCAGCGGCATTGGGGGGGGCCGGTCTAGAGAGACCCAGTACTTC. It specifies CASGIGGGRSRETQYF.

This clonotype was detected only a few times. The rearrangement joins TRBV10-1 to TRBJ2-1; 13 bases agree with TRBD2. Germline-derived CDR1 and CDR2 are WNHNN and SYGVQD (reference sequence). The CDR3 spans 15 residues. The ends lost 6 bases at V and 5 bases at J; junction bases unmatched: 4. The CDR3 DNA reads as TGCGCCAGCAGGGAGGGACTAGCGGGGAACAATGAGCAGTTCTTC. Encoded protein: CASREGLAGNNEQFF.

The rearrangement uses TRBV27 and TRBJ1-2; tentatively, D is TRBD1 (5 bases). From germline, CDR1 is MNHEY and CDR2 SMNVEV (reference sequence). The V end was cut by 6 bases, the J end by 10 bases, with 15 bases between. This CDR3 is 12 amino acids long. The CDR3 region has the DNA TGTGCCAGCAGGTTCGGGGCCCATATCTACACCTTC. Translating it yields CASRFGAHIYTF.

This clonotype was counted only a few times. At one end the junction does not follow the germline gene, possibly because of a read error. This CDR3 reads CASSVDFSYNEQFF. CDR3 DNA sequence: TGTGCCAGTAGTGTAGATTTCTCCTACAATGAGCAGTTCTTC. The rearrangement uses TRBV19 and TRBJ2-1; D call uncertain. Per germline, CDR1 LNHDA and CDR2 SQIVND (reference sequence). This CDR3 spans 14 amino acids.

The chain is built from TRBV5-1 and TRBJ1-4, with a weak D call TRBD1 (5 bases). Germline CDR1 is SGHRS and CDR2 is YFSETQ. The CDR3 extends over 15 amino acids. V shed 0 bases and J shed 7 bases, with 13 bases lying between them. CDR3 region: CASSLERGSVEKLFF. CDR3 nucleotide sequence: TGCGCCAGCAGCTTGGAAAGGGGCTCAGTTGAAAAACTGTTTTTT.

The rearrangement uses TRBV2 and TRBJ1-1; the D is unclear. The CDR3 consists of 13 residues. V gave up 8 bases and J gave up 0 bases, with 10 bases separating them. From germline, CDR1 is SNHLY and CDR2 FYNNEI. The CDR3 nucleotides are TGTGCCAGCCCCCCTGGGGTGAACACTGAAGCTTTCTTT. It codes for CASPPGVNTEAFF.

This clonotype was seen at least ten times. The chain recombines TRBV7-8 with TRBJ2-3; D unclear. The CDR3 loop spans 15 amino acids. Per germline, CDR1 SGHVS and CDR2 FQNEAQ. With 0 bases removed from V and 3 bases from J, the gap between germline ends came to 10 bases. The DNA of the CDR3 is TGTGCCAGCAGCTTAGCCCCTCAGGCGACAGATACGCAGTATTTT. Translation gives CASSLAPQATDTQYF.

The chain is built from TRBV18 and TRBJ2-7; unclear D gene. The CDR3 contains 14 residues. Germline CDR1 is KGHSH and CDR2 is LQKENI. V dropped 3 bases and J dropped 0 bases, with 9 bases sitting between them. The chain's CDR3 is CASSPLTDSYEQYF. CDR3 nucleotide sequence: TGTGCCAGCTCACCTTTGACTGACTCCTACGAGCAGTACTTC. The entire variable domain, with the rest obtained from reference TRBV18 and TRBJ2-7, is as follows: NAGVMQNPRHLVRRRGQEARLRCSPMKGHSHVYWYRQLPEEGLKFMVYLQKENIIDESGMPKERFSAEFPKEGPSILRIQQVVRGDSAAYFCASSPLTDSYEQYFGPGTRLTVT.

V is TRBV7-9 and J is TRBJ1-2; 9 bases are a match to TRBD1. Germline CDR1 is SEHNR and CDR2 is FQNEAQ (reference sequence). V gave up 5 bases and J gave up 7 bases; unmatched junction bases: 17. This CDR3 region has 17 residues. The CDR3 coding sequence is TGTGCCAGCAGCCCCTTGGAACAGGGGGCGCGAAGTTCTGGCTACACCTTC. Its translation is CASSPLEQGARSSGYTF.

The V gene is TRBV10-3, the J gene TRBJ2-7; D is perhaps TRBD1 or TRBD2 (5 bases each). This CDR3 comprises 12 residues. The V gene lost 10 bases and the J gene lost 8 bases, with 18 bases spanning the gap. Germline assignment: CDR1 ENHRY and CDR2 SYGVKD. The CDR3 sequence: CATPEGNPKQYV. The CDR3 DNA follows: TGTGCCACCCCCGAGGGGAACCCGAAGCAGTACGTC.

Of note for this clonotype: At one boundary the junction diverges from the germline segment, which might be a read error. DNA of the CDR3: TGTGCCAACAGCTTAGGTCGGGGTGAGCAGTTCTTC. Its protein is CANSLGRGEQFF. The chain is built from TRBV7-2 and TRBJ2-1; D may be TRBD2 (5 bases). Germline V gene lookup returns CDR1 SGHTA and CDR2 FQGNSA. The CDR3 is made up of 12 amino acids.

This clonotype showed up just a few times. V gene TRBV2 combines with J gene TRBJ1-1; 7 bases fit TRBD1. V was clipped by 9 bases and J by 11 bases; unmatched bases: 6. This CDR3 contains 10 residues. The germline gives CDR1 SNHLY, CDR2 FYNNEI. The CDR3 sequence: CASGGTDAFF. The CDR3, as DNA: TGTGCCAGTGGGGGGACAGATGCTTTCTTT.

The J gene is TRBJ2-1, the V gene TRBV6-1, with TRBD1 as a possible D gene (5 bases). This CDR3 is 15 amino acids long. Trimming removed 7 bases at V and 0 bases at J, with 13 bases between. Germline lookup yields CDR1 MNHNS and CDR2 SASEGT. For the CDR3, the DNA is TGTGCCAGCATCCACGACAGCTACTCCTACAATGAGCAGTTCTTC. As protein: CASIHDSYSYNEQFF.

The chain combines TRBV5-1 with TRBJ2-5; D uncertain. The V end lost 1 base, the J end lost 2 bases, and 9 bases lay between the germline ends. The CDR3 runs 14 residues. In germline, CDR1 is SGHRS, CDR2 YFSETQ. The CDR3 DNA follows: TGCGCCAGCAGCTTGCGACCAGCTCAAGAGACCCAGTACTTC. Translated, it gives CASSLRPAQETQYF.

This clonotype was detected ten times or more. The chain has TRBV6-1 and TRBJ1-5; D is unresolved. Germline V CDR1 and CDR2: MNHNS, SASEGT. The CDR3 totals 14 residues. The ends were cut back, 5 bases at V and 6 bases at J, with 14 bases in the middle. As DNA, the CDR3 is TGTGCCAGCAGTCCAGGCCCAAGTGGTCAGCCCCAGCATTTT. As protein: CASSPGPSGQPQHF.

The V gene is TRBV6-6, the J gene TRBJ2-7; D perhaps matches TRBD1 (5 bases). CDR1 MNHNY and CDR2 SVGAGI come from the germline V gene (reference sequence). The CDR3 sequence is 14 residues long. Trimming pared 5 bases from V and 1 base from J, leaving 12 bases between. CDR3 in amino acids: CASSDVGASYEQYF. The CDR3 DNA reads as TGTGCCAGCAGTGACGTAGGGGCTTCCTACGAGCAGTACTTC.

The chain combines TRBV19 with TRBJ2-1; 13 nucleotides match TRBD2. The CDR3 spans 15 residues. After removal of 9 bases from V and 4 bases from J, the junction contained 6 bases not matched to a gene. The V gene's germline CDR1 is LNHDA and CDR2 SQIVND (reference sequence). CDR3 nucleotides: TGTGCCAGCTCAACTAGCGGGGGGGCTTACAATGAGCAGTTCTTC. Its translation: CASSTSGGAYNEQFF.

The chain joins TRBV5-1 to TRBJ2-7, with a possible D match to TRBD1 (5 bases). The length of the CDR3 is 14 residues. V gave up 2 bases and J gave up 5 bases, with 14 bases separating them. The germline V gene encodes CDR1 SGHRS and CDR2 YFSETQ. CDR3 DNA sequence: TGCGCCAGCAGCTTCCGACAGAGTGAGGACGAGCAGTACTTC. Translating it yields CASSFRQSEDEQYF. Full variable domain (missing parts from reference TRBV5-1 and TRBJ2-7): KAGVTQTPRYLIKTRGQQVTLSCSPISGHRSVSWYQQTPGQGLQFLFEYFSETQRNKGNFPGRFSGRQFSNSRSEMNVSTLELGDSALYLCASSFRQSEDEQYFGPGTRLTVT.